This TCR beta chain emerged from a study of blood T cell repertoires in COVID-19. The protocol was immunoSEQ multiplex PCR, while the TCRdb copy is restricted to in-frame clones and leaves out a portion. The repertoire holds over 350,000 clones, 70% to 90% seen once, with approximately 1.5% in the top ten. The sequenced material came from peripheral blood. This TCR was recovered from a woman between 25 and 40 years old with active or convalescent COVID-19.

The CDR3 DNA sequence: TGTGCCAGCAGCAAAGTCTCGGGGTTCGCCTACAATGAGCAGTTCTTC. Translated: CASSKVSGFAYNEQFF. The chain joins TRBV21-1 to TRBJ2-1; the DNA was not used to check the table's D call, TRBD2. TRBV21-1 is a documented pseudogene. The CDR3 extends over 16 amino acids.